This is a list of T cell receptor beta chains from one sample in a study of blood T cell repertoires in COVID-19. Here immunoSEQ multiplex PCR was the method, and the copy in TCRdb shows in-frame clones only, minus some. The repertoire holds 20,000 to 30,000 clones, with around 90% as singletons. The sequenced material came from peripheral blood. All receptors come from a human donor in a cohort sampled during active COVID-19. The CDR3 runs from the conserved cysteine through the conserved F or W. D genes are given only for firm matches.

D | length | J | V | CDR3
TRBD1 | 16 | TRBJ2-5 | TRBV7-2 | CASSLDPGQGQKTQYF
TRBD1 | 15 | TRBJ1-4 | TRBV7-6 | CASSPGGTENEKLFF
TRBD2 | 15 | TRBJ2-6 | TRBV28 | CASTPGGAGANVLTF
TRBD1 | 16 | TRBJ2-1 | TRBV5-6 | CASSLPGQGPYNEQFF
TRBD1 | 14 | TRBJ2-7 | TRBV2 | CASRKGDRSYEQYF
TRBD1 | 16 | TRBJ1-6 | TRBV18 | CASSRQGAFDNSPLHF
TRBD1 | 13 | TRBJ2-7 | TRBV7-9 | CASSLGQPYEQYF
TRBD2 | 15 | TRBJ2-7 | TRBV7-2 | CASSFLAGSSYEQYF
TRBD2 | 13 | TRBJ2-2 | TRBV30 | CAWGQLAPGELFF
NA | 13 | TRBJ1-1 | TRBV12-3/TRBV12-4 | CASRATENTEAFF
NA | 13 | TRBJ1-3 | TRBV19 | CASYGRSGNTIYF
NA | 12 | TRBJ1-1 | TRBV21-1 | CASSRKRTEAFF
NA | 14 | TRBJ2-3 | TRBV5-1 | CASSQLMGTDTQYF
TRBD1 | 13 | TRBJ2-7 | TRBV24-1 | CATQGRGPGEQYF
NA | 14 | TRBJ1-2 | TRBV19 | CASSTSTRAYGYTF
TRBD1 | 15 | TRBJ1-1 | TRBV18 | CASSPALRQGTEAFF
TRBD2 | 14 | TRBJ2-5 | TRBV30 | CAWSVAGGLETQYF
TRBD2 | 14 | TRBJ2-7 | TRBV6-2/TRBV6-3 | CASSFTSGDYEQYF
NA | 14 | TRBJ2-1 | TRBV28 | CASNPTQAFNEQFF
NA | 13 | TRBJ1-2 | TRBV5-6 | CASSLLRDYGYTF
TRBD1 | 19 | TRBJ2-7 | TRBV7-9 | CASSLGPGEGTGNLYEQYF
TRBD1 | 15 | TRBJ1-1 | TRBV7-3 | CASSLKGQGNTEAFF
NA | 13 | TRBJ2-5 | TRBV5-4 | CASSPQDQETQYF
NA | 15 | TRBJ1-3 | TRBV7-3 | CASSLTAGAGNTIYF
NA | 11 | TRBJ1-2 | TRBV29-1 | CSSQGSSGYTF
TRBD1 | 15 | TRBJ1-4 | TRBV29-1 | CSVKTGTATNEKLFF
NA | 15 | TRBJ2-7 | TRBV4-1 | CASSPSFGGAGEQYF
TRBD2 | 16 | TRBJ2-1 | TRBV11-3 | CASSSYGREDSNEQFF
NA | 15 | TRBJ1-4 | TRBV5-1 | CASSLGTPNNEKLFF
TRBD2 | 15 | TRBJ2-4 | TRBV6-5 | CASIVGGIAKNIQYF
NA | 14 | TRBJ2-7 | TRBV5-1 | CASKEGAIVHEQYF
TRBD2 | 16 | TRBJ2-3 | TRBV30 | CAWSVDSGGSLDTQYF
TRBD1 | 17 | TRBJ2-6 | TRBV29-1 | CSVGGQGSYSGANVLTF
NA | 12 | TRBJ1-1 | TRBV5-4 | CASSLDGFEAFF
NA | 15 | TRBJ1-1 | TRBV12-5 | CASGLVNRKNTEAFF
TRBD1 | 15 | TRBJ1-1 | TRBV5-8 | CASSSQQGRATEAFF
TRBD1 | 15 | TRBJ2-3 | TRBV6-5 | CASNRDRGLTDTQYF
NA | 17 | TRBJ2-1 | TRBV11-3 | CASSFNQRSGSYNEQFF
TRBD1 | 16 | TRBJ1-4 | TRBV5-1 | CASSLRGQGVNEKLFF
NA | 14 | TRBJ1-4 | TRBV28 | CASSLGGVNEKLFF